These 19 T cell receptor beta chains came from one sample sequenced in a study of T cell responses to AZD1222 COVID-19 vaccine. Assay used: immunoSEQ multiplex PCR; TCRdb lists only in-frame clones, some missing. The repertoire consists of approximately 150,000 clones, with 92% occurring once and the leading ten covering about 3.3%. The starting material was peripheral blood, obtained 28 days after the second AZD1222 dose. The receptors were gathered from an adult who received the AZD1222 COVID-19 vaccine.

This clone has just one count. This chain connects TRBV19 to TRBJ1-6, with TRBD1 as a possible D gene (6 bases). Between the trimmed V and J ends, which lost 4 bases and 10 bases, there was a span of 20 bases. CDR3 length: 16 residues. Germline V lookup: CDR1 LNHDA, CDR2 SQIVND (reference sequence). In DNA form, the CDR3 reads TGTGCCAGTAGTACCCAAGCTGGGACAAGGCAATCACCCCTCCACTTT. Its protein is CASSTQAGTRQSPLHF. Drawing the rest from reference TRBV19 and TRBJ1-6, the complete variable domain is DGGITQSPKYLFRKEGQNVTLSCEQNLNHDAMYWYRQDPGQGLRLIYYSQIVNDFQKGDIAEGYSVSREKKESFPLTVTSAQKNPTAFYLCASSTQAGTRQSPLHFGNGTRLTVT.

A remark on this clone: Additional DNA sequences in this sample encode the identical CDR3. The CDR3 nucleotides are TGTGCCAGCTCACCGTACCAAGAGACCCAGTACTTC. Translation: CASSPYQETQYF. V and J are TRBV18 and TRBJ2-5; the D is unclear. CDR3 length: 12 amino acids. Trimming pared 3 bases from V and 0 bases from J, leaving 2 bases between. Germline V lookup: CDR1 KGHSH, CDR2 LQKENI.

This clone was observed a single time. The chain is built from TRBV27 and TRBJ2-1; possible D gene TRBD1, 6 bases. V was cut by 5 bases and J by 3 bases, with 8 bases left in between. The CDR3 spans 13 residues. The germline gives CDR1 MNHEY, CDR2 SMNVEV (reference sequence). CDR3 region: CASSLQGYNEQFF. DNA for the CDR3: TGTGCCAGCAGTCTACAGGGCTACAATGAGCAGTTCTTC.

V gene TRBV10-2 combines with J gene TRBJ2-3; 10 bases are shared with TRBD2. The CDR3 is 15 residues long. Germline V gives CDR1 WSHSY, CDR2 SAAADI. J was trimmed by 0 bases and V by 5 bases; bases with no gene match: 2. This chain's CDR3 is CASSRTSGSTDTQYF. The DNA of the CDR3 is TGCGCCAGCAGTCGGACTAGCGGCAGCACAGATACGCAGTATTTT.

This sequence joins TRBV4-1 and TRBJ1-6; TRBD1 agrees at 7 bases. After removal of 7 bases from V and 7 bases from J, the junction contained 10 bases not matched to a gene. CDR1 MGHRA and CDR2 YSYEKL come from the germline V gene. There are 15 residues in the CDR3. The CDR3: CASKKGAFLNSPLHF. The CDR3 coding sequence is TGCGCCAGCAAAAAGGGGGCCTTTTTGAATTCACCCCTCCACTTT.

This chain uses TRBV29-1 with TRBJ1-2; unclear D gene. Germline V gives CDR1 SQVTM, CDR2 ANQGSEA. This CDR3 spans 12 amino acids. Trimming left V 1 base short and J 7 bases short, with 10 bases between. CDR3 DNA sequence: TGCAGCGTTGAAGGCCCACGGGGTGGCTACACCTTC. This translates into CSVEGPRGGYTF.

This chain links TRBV27 with TRBJ2-5; 14 bases are a match to TRBD2. The CDR3 covers 16 residues. V lost 3 bases and J lost 4; bases outside the gene matches: 4. Germline assignment: CDR1 MNHEY and CDR2 SMNVEV (reference sequence). The CDR3 is CASSFRLAGGRETQYF. The DNA for the CDR3 is TGTGCCAGCAGTTTCCGACTAGCGGGAGGGCGAGAGACCCAGTACTTC.

The chain links TRBV9 to TRBJ1-2, with D possibly matching TRBD1 (5 bases). The V end was cut by 4 bases, the J end by 2 bases, with 6 bases between. This CDR3 has 12 residues. The germline CDR1 and CDR2 sequences are SGDLS and YYNGEE. CDR3 sequence: CASSRGNYGYTF. The DNA for the CDR3 is TGTGCCAGCAGCAGGGGCAACTATGGCTACACCTTC.

The chain recombines TRBV7-2 with TRBJ2-7; 12 bases fit TRBD2. V shed 2 bases, J shed 5 bases, and the junction held 7 bases outside the gene matches. Germline V lookup: CDR1 SGHTA, CDR2 FQGNSA. The CDR3 sequence is 16 residues long. The DNA of the CDR3 is TGTGCCAGCAGCTTATTGACTAGCGGGAGATCACACGAGCAGTACTTC. Its protein is CASSLLTSGRSHEQYF.

This sequence joins TRBV18 and TRBJ1-5, with D unresolved. The germline V and J ends were trimmed by 2 bases and 4 bases, with 12 bases remaining between them. The CDR3 runs 15 residues. Germline V gives CDR1 KGHSH, CDR2 LQKENI. CDR3 protein: CASSPGIAGNQPQHF. The CDR3, as DNA: TGTGCCAGCTCACCAGGGATCGCCGGAAATCAGCCCCAGCATTTT.

The rearrangement joins TRBV28 to TRBJ1-2; 7 positions match TRBD1. The CDR3 is 17 amino acids. The germline V gene encodes CDR1 MDHEN and CDR2 SYDVKM. V lost 5 bases, J lost 0 bases, and 12 bases stayed unmatched. This CDR3 reads CASSLRPGTASNYGYTF. CDR3 nucleotide sequence: TGTGCCAGCAGTCTCAGGCCCGGGACAGCCTCTAACTATGGCTACACCTTC.

This chain joins TRBV19 and TRBJ1-5, with TRBD1 matching over 7 bases. With 3 bases clipped from V and 6 bases from J, the junction kept 5 bases outside the gene matches. CDR1 is LNHDA and CDR2 is SQIVND in the germline V gene (reference sequence). The CDR3 runs to 14 residues. In DNA, the CDR3 is TGTGCCAGTAGTATCACAGGGGATGGTCAGCCCCAGCATTTT. This sequence encodes CASSITGDGQPQHF.

The chain links TRBV30 to TRBJ1-1, with a tentative D call TRBD1 (5 bases). CDR3 length: 15 amino acids. Trimming took off 3 bases at V and 5 bases at J, with 19 bases between the two ends. Per germline, CDR1 GTSNPN and CDR2 SVGIG (reference sequence). In DNA, the CDR3 is TGTGCCTGGAGCCCCCTGCAGGGCGGGGGGACTGAAGCTTTCTTT. This sequence encodes CAWSPLQGGGTEAFF.

This sequence joins TRBV5-8 and TRBJ2-5; 10 nucleotides match TRBD2. CDR3 length: 18 amino acids. V trimming: 0 bases; J trimming: 5 bases; junction bases outside the gene matches: 13. The germline V gene has CDR1 SGHTS and CDR2 YDEGEE. The CDR3 bases are TGTGCCAGCAGCTTGGGTGTTCTAGCGGGAGTCCGCGGGGAGACCCAGTACTTC. This translates into CASSLGVLAGVRGETQYF.

This clone was seen a few times. The DNA of the CDR3 is TGTGCCAGCAGGAGAGAAAAGGAAGCTTTCTTT. Its protein is CASRREKEAFF. The chain joins TRBV25-1 to TRBJ1-1; D uncertain. CDR1 and CDR2 (germline): MGHDK, SYGVNS. This CDR3 comprises 11 residues. V was trimmed by 6 bases and J by 8 bases, leaving 10 bases between them.

V and J are TRBV6-1 and TRBJ1-2; D is unclear. CDR3 length: 13 residues. Trimming removed 1 base at V and 8 bases at J, with 11 bases between. In germline, CDR1 is MNHNS, CDR2 SASEGT. The CDR3 here is CASSEGLLNGYTF. The CDR3 nucleotides are TGTGCCAGCAGTGAAGGCCTACTCAACGGCTACACCTTC.

The V and J genes are TRBV10-3 and TRBJ1-4; D is uncertain. Trimming took off 4 bases at V and 6 bases at J, with 9 bases between the two ends. In germline, CDR1 is ENHRY, CDR2 SYGVKD. The CDR3 runs 13 residues. The CDR3 DNA reads as TGTGCCATCAGTGCGGCAGGTGATGAAAAACTGTTTTTT. It yields the protein CAISAAGDEKLFF.

This clone was detected only once. V usage is TRBV27 and J usage is TRBJ2-1, with TRBD2 identical over 7 bases. There are 15 residues in the CDR3. V trimming: 2 bases; J trimming: 3 bases; junction bases outside the gene matches: 4. Germline V CDR1 and CDR2: MNHEY, SMNVEV (reference sequence). CDR3 sequence (DNA): TGTGCCAGCAGTTTAGCTAGCGGATACTACAATGAGCAGTTCTTC. Protein sequence: CASSLASGYYNEQFF.

This sequence joins TRBV10-1 and TRBJ2-3; D gene ambiguous. The length of the CDR3 is 12 residues. CDR1 and CDR2 (germline): WNHNN, SYGVQD (reference sequence). The V end lost 3 bases, the J end lost 0 bases, and 1 base lay between the germline ends. The CDR3 bases are TGCGCCAGCAGTGATAGCACAGATACGCAGTATTTT. Translated: CASSDSTDTQYF.